This T cell receptor beta chain was profiled in a study of lymphopenia after photon versus proton radiotherapy. Study-wide results and caveats: Proton therapy kept repertoires fairly stable, unlike photons, which gained effector/memory cells.

Germline V lookup: CDR1 SNHLY, CDR2 FYNNEI. This CDR3 comprises 14 residues. V lost 6 bases, J lost 8 bases, and 8 bases stayed unmatched. Assay: immunoSEQ multiplex PCR; the TCRdb copy retains only in-frame clones and omits some. The sample contains 150,000 to 200,000 clones, 88% of which appear only once. This clone was observed a single time. The antigen is undetermined. The chain is built from TRBV2 and TRBJ2-7, with 12 bases fitting TRBD2. Specimen: peripheral blood, collected from a patient treated with photon-based radiotherapy. The sequence derives from a man in his fifties or sixties with gastric cancer. The CDR3, as DNA: TGTGCCAGCAGGGAGACTAGCGGGAGCATCAAGCAGTACTTC. This sequence encodes CASRETSGSIKQYF.